Listed below are T cell receptor beta chains from one sample, sequenced in a study of OX40 agonist ivuxolimab in advanced cancers. Data came from immunoSEQ multiplex PCR; TCRdb stores just in-frame clones and leaves some out. The repertoire holds more than 60,000 clones, with over 85% as singletons. Specimen: CD4+ or CD8+ T cells sorted from blood, collected in a trial of the OX40 agonist ivuxolimab. The receptors come from an adult with an advanced solid tumor such as melanoma, head and neck, liver or kidney cancer. CDR3s include the opening cysteine and the closing phenylalanine or tryptophan. A D gene is named only where the DNA matches it firmly. Some rows have no size entry. The others give once, few or many, or a class for an expanded clone.

d_gene	j_gene	abundance	v_gene	CDR3aa	CDR3nt
TRBD2	TRBJ2-3	NA	TRBV7-9	CASSSIGGRAGRVTDTQYF	TGTGCCAGCAGCTCCATAGGAGGGAGGGCCGGAAGGGTCACAGATACGCAGTATTTT
TRBD2	TRBJ2-1	NA	TRBV19	CASSISAGSGSLNEQFF	TGTGCCAGTAGTATCTCCGCGGGGAGCGGGAGCTTGAATGAGCAGTTCTTC
TRBD2	TRBJ2-3	NA	TRBV28	CASSFPWAAGGPTDTQYF	TGTGCCAGCAGTTTCCCTTGGGCAGCGGGGGGACCCACAGATACGCAGTATTTT
NA	TRBJ1-2	NA	TRBV5-5	CASSLGTVPNYGYTF	TGTGCCAGCAGCTTGGGGACAGTGCCCAACTATGGCTACACCTTC
NA	TRBJ2-1	NA	TRBV10-3	CAISAGGSRSYNEQFF	TGTGCCATCAGCGCTGGGGGGAGTAGGTCCTACAATGAGCAGTTCTTC
TRBD2	TRBJ2-7	NA	TRBV18	CASSPASGVSYEQYF	TGTGCCAGCTCCCCCGCTAGCGGGGTGTCCTACGAGCAGTACTTC
TRBD2	TRBJ2-2	NA	TRBV11-3	CASSLIAGVTTGELFF	TGTGCCAGCAGCTTAATAGCGGGAGTGACAACCGGGGAGCTGTTTTTT
NA	TRBJ1-3	NA	TRBV19	CAAAPRGASGNTIYF	TGTGCCGCCGCCCCGAGGGGTGCCTCTGGAAACACCATATATTTT
TRBD2	TRBJ2-3	NA	TRBV5-1	CASRPPGLATDTQYF	TGCGCCAGCAGGCCGCCGGGACTAGCTACAGATACGCAGTATTTT
NA	TRBJ2-3	once	TRBV19	CATSIAASYTDTQYF	TGTGCCACCTCGATCGCCGCGTCATACACAGATACGCAGTATTTT
NA	TRBJ1-1	NA	TRBV5-4	CASSRGGDIEAFF	TGTGCCAGCAGCCGGGGGGGGGACATAGAGGCTTTCTTT
NA	TRBJ2-6	NA	TRBV7-3	CASSLNGGNSGANVLTF	TGTGCCAGCAGCTTAAATGGCGGAAACTCTGGGGCCAACGTCCTGACTTTC
NA	TRBJ2-7	NA	TRBV28	CASSLWSGRTGSEQYF	TGTGCCAGCAGCTTATGGTCGGGACGGACTGGTTCCGAGCAGTACTTC
TRBD2	TRBJ2-1	NA	TRBV7-2	CASSLTSGGSRSYNEQFF	TGTGCCAGCAGCTTAACTAGCGGGGGCTCCCGCTCCTACAATGAGCAGTTCTTC
TRBD2	TRBJ2-3	NA	TRBV30	CAWSVGLAGEDTQYF	TGTGCCTGGAGTGTAGGACTAGCGGGAGAAGATACGCAGTATTTT
TRBD2	TRBJ2-7	NA	TRBV11-1	CASSLAGTSPYEQYF	TGTGCCAGCAGCTTAGCCGGGACTAGCCCCTACGAGCAGTACTTC
TRBD2	TRBJ2-7	NA	TRBV5-1	CASSFSGSSNEQYF	TGCGCCAGCAGCTTTAGCGGGAGTTCCAACGAGCAGTACTTC
NA	TRBJ1-1	NA	TRBV11-2	CASSLNSGMNTEAFF	TGTGCCAGCAGCTTAAATTCCGGAATGAACACTGAAGCTTTCTTT
TRBD1	TRBJ1-1	NA	TRBV5-4	CASSPPDRENTEAFF	TGTGCCAGCAGCCCCCCGGACAGGGAGAACACTGAAGCTTTCTTT
NA	TRBJ1-6	NA	TRBV30	CAWAGTNNSPLHF	TGTGCCTGGGCCGGGACAAATAATTCACCCCTCCACTTT
NA	TRBJ2-1	once	TRBV18	CASSRTAGYNEQFF	TGTGCCAGCTCGCGAACCGCAGGGTACAATGAGCAGTTCTTC
NA	TRBJ2-7	NA	TRBV6-5	CASSTPPYEQYF	TGTGCCAGCAGTACACCCCCCTACGAGCAGTACTTC
TRBD2	TRBJ2-5	NA	TRBV7-2	CASSLTSGGGPLQETQYF	TGTGCCAGCAGCTTGACTAGCGGGGGGGGGCCCCTCCAAGAGACCCAGTACTTC
TRBD2	TRBJ2-7	NA	TRBV5-1	CASSQATSGIYEQYF	TGCGCCAGCAGCCAGGCGACTAGCGGGATCTACGAGCAGTACTTC
NA	TRBJ2-7	NA	TRBV19	CATRAGGLGSYEQYF	TGTGCCACCAGGGCTGGTGGGCTGGGGTCCTACGAGCAGTACTTC
TRBD1	TRBJ1-1	NA	TRBV25-1	CASSRQGGDTEAFF	TGTGCCAGCAGTCGACAGGGGGGGGACACTGAAGCTTTCTTT
NA	TRBJ2-7	many	TRBV28	CASLGTAAEQYF	TGTGCCAGCTTGGGCACCGCCGCCGAGCAGTACTTC
TRBD1	TRBJ1-4	NA	TRBV6-1	CASSEVFVRGQAGANEKLFF	TGTGCCAGCAGTGAAGTTTTCGTCAGGGGGCAAGCAGGGGCTAATGAAAAACTGTTTTTT
NA	TRBJ1-1	NA	TRBV11-3	CASSLGGQQNTEAFF	TGTGCCAGCAGCTTAGGAGGGCAGCAGAACACTGAAGCTTTCTTT
NA	TRBJ1-1	few	TRBV18	CASSPRLNSNTEAFF	TGTGCCAGCTCACCGAGGCTTAACAGCAACACTGAAGCTTTCTTT
NA	TRBJ2-7	NA	TRBV19	CASSITSSYEQYF	TGTGCCAGTAGTATAACTTCATCCTACGAGCAGTACTTC
NA	TRBJ2-1	NA	TRBV15	CATSRTFLAEQFF	TGTGCCACCAGCAGAACGTTTCTGGCTGAGCAGTTCTTC
TRBD2	TRBJ2-1	NA	TRBV19	CASTSLAGGSYNEQFF	TGTGCCAGTACCTCGTTAGCGGGGGGCTCCTACAATGAGCAGTTCTTC
TRBD2	TRBJ2-5	NA	TRBV7-8	CASSLITSGGAGTQYF	TGTGCCAGCAGCCTTATCACTAGCGGGGGGGCCGGGACCCAGTACTTC
NA	TRBJ1-5	NA	TRBV5-4	CASSLVGVVNQPQHF	TGTGCCAGCAGCTTGGTGGGGGTTGTCAATCAGCCCCAGCATTTT
NA	TRBJ1-1	NA	TRBV2	CASSELWGLNTEAFF	TGTGCCAGCAGTGAATTGTGGGGCCTGAACACTGAAGCTTTCTTT
NA	TRBJ2-3	NA	TRBV5-1	CASRFSTDTQYF	TGCGCCAGCAGGTTCAGCACAGATACGCAGTATTTT
NA	TRBJ2-1	few	TRBV5-1	CASSLEMRNEQFF	TGCGCCAGCAGCTTGGAAATGAGGAATGAGCAGTTCTTC
TRBD2	TRBJ2-3	NA	TRBV9	CASSPRGGTDTQYF	TGTGCCAGCAGCCCCCGGGGGGGCACAGATACGCAGTATTTT
NA	TRBJ2-5	NA	TRBV7-9	CASSASGLEETQYF	TGTGCCAGCAGTGCGTCCGGCCTGGAGGAGACCCAGTACTTC
NA	TRBJ2-2	NA	TRBV28	CASSAYHVGTGELFF	TGTGCCAGCAGTGCCTATCACGTAGGCACCGGGGAGCTGTTTTTT
NA	TRBJ2-7	NA	TRBV9	CASSGRSAGPYEQYF	TGTGCCAGCAGCGGAAGAAGTGCGGGCCCCTACGAGCAGTACTTC
NA	TRBJ2-1	NA	TRBV7-9	CASSLAGGGDEQFF	TGTGCCAGCAGCTTAGCGGGAGGGGGAGACGAGCAGTTCTTC
NA	TRBJ2-7	NA	TRBV7-2	CASSALPGPRSEQYF	TGTGCCAGCAGCGCCCTTCCTGGGCCAAGGAGCGAGCAGTACTTC
TRBD2	TRBJ2-1	once	TRBV7-2	CASSPRRGGNEQFF	TGTGCCAGCAGCCCCCGGCGGGGGGGTAATGAGCAGTTCTTC
TRBD1	TRBJ1-1	NA	TRBV6-5	CASSSQGVDEAFF	TGTGCCAGCAGTTCACAGGGGGTAGATGAAGCTTTCTTT
NA	TRBJ1-2	NA	TRBV4-3	CASSLGSNYGYTF	TGCGCCAGCAGCCTGGGCAGTAACTATGGCTACACCTTC
NA	TRBJ2-1	NA	TRBV5-4	CASSLAAGEHYNEQFF	TGTGCCAGCAGCTTGGCCGCAGGGGAGCATTACAATGAGCAGTTCTTC
NA	TRBJ1-2	NA	TRBV19	CASSIGTAFGGGYTF	TGTGCCAGTAGTATTGGGACGGCCTTCGGCGGAGGCTACACCTTC
NA	TRBJ1-1	NA	TRBV7-9	CASSLAGQNTEAFF	TGTGCCAGCAGCTTAGCAGGCCAGAACACTGAAGCTTTCTTT
NA	TRBJ2-1	NA	TRBV15	CATSRDWTEQFF	TGTGCCACCAGCAGAGATTGGACTGAGCAGTTCTTC
NA	TRBJ2-2	once	TRBV2	CASAGLAGELFF	TGTGCCAGTGCTGGTCTCGCGGGGGAGCTGTTTTTT
NA	TRBJ2-3	NA	TRBV19	CASSKSQRTDTQYF	TGTGCCAGTAGTAAATCCCAACGCACAGATACGCAGTATTTT
NA	TRBJ1-1	NA	TRBV5-1	CASSVDGLNTEAFF	TGCGCCAGCAGCGTGGACGGACTGAACACTGAAGCTTTCTTT
NA	TRBJ1-3	NA	TRBV27	CASRTISGNTIYF	TGTGCCAGCAGGACCATTTCTGGAAACACCATATATTTT
TRBD1	TRBJ2-2	NA	TRBV10-3	CAISDGQGDTGELFF	TGTGCCATCAGTGATGGACAGGGGGACACCGGGGAGCTGTTTTTT
TRBD2	TRBJ2-1	NA	TRBV5-4	CASTFAVGGRGNEQFF	TGTGCCAGCACCTTTGCGGTGGGAGGGCGGGGCAATGAGCAGTTCTTC
TRBD2	TRBJ2-5	NA	TRBV5-3	CARSSSGRAVETQYF	TGTGCCAGAAGCTCTAGCGGGAGGGCCGTGGAGACCCAGTACTTC
TRBD2	TRBJ2-1	NA	TRBV28	CATKTSGGAPWQFF	TGTGCCACCAAGACTAGCGGGGGGGCCCCATGGCAGTTCTTC